The 30 T cell receptor beta chains below come from one sample, sequenced in a study of blood T cell repertoires in COVID-19. Only in-frame clones appear in the TCRdb table, and some are missing; sequencing was by immunoSEQ multiplex PCR. The data show around 200,000 clones, with 83% seen just once and around 6.1% held by the top ten. Sequenced input: peripheral blood. The origin of the receptors is a woman in her thirties or forties with acute or convalescent COVID-19.

The rearrangement links TRBV10-3 to TRBJ1-1; 9 bases align to TRBD1. The CDR3 is made up of 14 amino acids. The trim removed 3 bases at V and 5 bases at J, leaving 4 bases unmatched. The germline V gene has CDR1 ENHRY and CDR2 SYGVKD. CDR3 DNA sequence: TGTGCCATCAGTGAAGGGACAGGGAGAACTGAAGCTTTCTTT. This gives the protein CAISEGTGRTEAFF.

This clone was picked up a small number of times. This chain's CDR3 is CASSSVRGRQAIYGYTF. The CDR3 nucleotides read TGTGCCAGCAGCTCGGTCCGCGGAAGACAGGCGATCTATGGCTACACCTTC. V and J are TRBV27 and TRBJ1-2; a weak D match, TRBD1 (6 bases). The V gene lost 6 bases and the J gene lost 4 bases, with 24 bases spanning the gap. Germline CDR1 and CDR2: MNHEY and SMNVEV (reference sequence). The CDR3 length is 17 residues.

The chain employs TRBV9 and TRBJ2-1; 8 bases map to TRBD2. From germline, CDR1 is SGDLS and CDR2 YYNGEE. The CDR3 runs 16 residues. V trimming: 2 bases; J trimming: 7 bases; junction bases outside the gene matches: 11. The CDR3: CASSVWGSGGVNEQFF. CDR3 nucleotide sequence: TGTGCCAGCAGCGTGTGGGGGAGCGGGGGTGTTAATGAGCAGTTCTTC.

The rearrangement links TRBV15 to TRBJ1-4; TRBD1 aligns across 8 bases. Per the germline V gene, CDR1 is LNHNV and CDR2 is YYDKDF (reference sequence). This CDR3 is 16 amino acids long. The J segment lost 2 bases and the V segment lost 4 bases, leaving 6 bases of the junction unmatched. The CDR3 DNA reads as TGTGCCACCAGCACCGGACAGGGTACGACTAATGAAAAACTGTTTTTT. Translation gives CATSTGQGTTNEKLFF.

The chain has TRBV5-6 and TRBJ1-2; 7 nucleotides align to TRBD1. The CDR3 consists of 16 residues. V shed 4 bases and J 6 bases; nucleotides not matched to a gene: 15. Looked up from germline, CDR1 is SGHDT and CDR2 is YYEEEE. CDR3 DNA sequence: TGTGCCAGCAGCGAAACAGGGGAAAGAATGTGGGATGGCTACACCTTC. Translation gives CASSETGERMWDGYTF. Full variable domain (outside the CDR3, taken from reference TRBV5-6 and TRBJ1-2): DAGVTQSPTHLIKTRGQQVTLRCSPKSGHDTVSWYQQALGQGPQFIFQYYEEEERQRGNFPDRFSGHQFPNYSSELNVNALLLGDSALYLCASSETGERMWDGYTFGSGTRLTVV.

The chain carries TRBV19 and TRBJ1-1, with D uncertain. V was cut by 6 bases and J by 1 base, with 9 bases left in between. The CDR3 consists of 13 residues. The germline V gene encodes CDR1 LNHDA and CDR2 SQIVND (reference sequence). The CDR3 here is CASSGDKNTEAFF. CDR3 nucleotides: TGTGCCAGTAGCGGGGATAAGAACACTGAAGCTTTCTTT.

The chain joins TRBV24-1 to TRBJ2-3, with 7 bases lining up with TRBD1. There are 16 residues in the CDR3. Trimming took 8 bases from V and 5 from J; bases not matched to a gene: 15. Germline CDR1 is KGHDR and CDR2 is SFDVKD. CDR3 protein: CATTGRTGSSGDTQYF. The DNA for the CDR3 is TGTGCCACCACCGGACGGACAGGAAGTAGTGGAGATACGCAGTATTTT.

The chain recombines TRBV7-9 with TRBJ2-1, with 7 nucleotides matching TRBD2. Looked up from germline, CDR1 is SEHNR and CDR2 is FQNEAQ (reference sequence). V lost 1 base and J lost 3; bases outside the gene matches: 3. The CDR3 is 15 amino acids. CDR3 in DNA: TGTGCCAGCAGCTTAGGCTGGGGGGGCTACAATGAGCAGTTCTTC. Amino acid sequence: CASSLGWGGYNEQFF.

The CDR3 is CASPDRGETQYF. Written as DNA, the CDR3 is TGTGCCAGCCCAGACAGGGGAGAGACCCAGTACTTC. The rearrangement uses TRBV2 and TRBJ2-5; 8 bases line up with TRBD1. The CDR3 loop spans 12 amino acids. Trimming cost V 8 bases and J 4 bases; bases outside gene matches: 3. Per the germline V gene, CDR1 is SNHLY and CDR2 is FYNNEI.

The chain has TRBV28 and TRBJ1-1, with TRBD1 matching over 9 bases. The CDR3 is 13 amino acids. J gave up 11 bases and V 5 bases, and 9 bases lay outside the gene matches. Germline V gene data show CDR1 as MDHEN and CDR2 as SYDVKM. The CDR3 reads CASSAQGALEAFF. In DNA form, the CDR3 reads TGTGCCAGCAGTGCACAGGGGGCCCTCGAGGCTTTCTTT. The variable domain in full, completed from reference TRBV28 and TRBJ1-1, reads DVKVTQSSRYLVKRTGEKVFLECVQDMDHENMFWYRQDPGLGLRLIYFSYDVKMKEKGDIPEGYSVSREKKERFSLILESASTNQTSMYLCASSAQGALEAFFGQGTRLTVV.

The chain has TRBV6-6 and TRBJ1-6, with 7 bases identical to TRBD1. From germline, CDR1 is MNHNY and CDR2 SVGAGI (reference sequence). This CDR3 has 14 amino acids. The V and J ends lost 2 bases and 8 bases, in that order; junction bases with no gene match: 3. The DNA for the CDR3 is TGTGCCAGCAGTTACGCAGGGGGAGATTCACCCCTCCACTTT. Translation gives CASSYAGGDSPLHF.

The V call is TRBV19, the J call TRBJ2-3; a weak D match, TRBD2 (6 bases). The CDR3 contains 15 residues. V was clipped by 6 bases and J by 5 bases, with 18 bases between them. Looked up from germline, CDR1 is LNHDA and CDR2 is SQIVND (reference sequence). CDR3 nucleotides: TGTGCCAGTAGGGATAAGGCGGGGCTCCGAGATACGCAGTATTTT. It encodes CASRDKAGLRDTQYF.

This chain connects TRBV5-8 to TRBJ2-7; a weak D match, TRBD1 (6 bases). CDR1 and CDR2 (germline): SGHTS, YDEGEE. Trimming shortened V by 0 bases and J by 2 bases, and 9 bases separated the two germline ends. The CDR3 is 14 residues long. This CDR3 reads CASSLEGTPYEQYF. The CDR3 DNA sequence: TGTGCCAGCAGCTTGGAGGGGACACCCTACGAGCAGTACTTC.

The chain uses TRBV7-3 and TRBJ1-3, with a tentative D call TRBD1 (5 bases). The CDR3 has 13 amino acids. With 6 bases removed from V and 7 bases from J, the gap between germline ends came to 13 bases. Per germline, CDR1 SGHTA and CDR2 FQGTGA. This chain's CDR3 is CASSSGHSNTIYF. The CDR3 DNA reads TGTGCCAGCAGTAGCGGACATTCCAACACCATATATTTT.

The V gene is TRBV3-1 (or the pseudogene TRBV3-2), the J gene TRBJ1-6; tentatively, D is TRBD1 (5 bases). This CDR3 has 17 amino acids. Germline CDR1 and CDR2: LGHDT and YNNKEL (reference sequence). Trimming stripped 4 bases from V and 6 bases from J, with 19 bases between. The DNA for the CDR3 is TGTGCCAGCAGCCCCCCCCGGGGGAGGGGTAGTAATTCACCCCTCCACTTT. Encoded protein: CASSPPRGRGSNSPLHF.

This clone appeared once. The chain employs TRBV27 and TRBJ2-1; the match to TRBD1 covers 9 bases. The germline V gene encodes CDR1 MNHEY and CDR2 SMNVEV (reference sequence). There are 16 residues in the CDR3. The junction had 9 bases not matched to a gene; V was cut back by 6 bases and J by 3 bases. The CDR3 loop reads CASSQHPTGGYNEQFF. The CDR3 DNA reads as TGTGCCAGCAGCCAACACCCGACAGGGGGCTACAATGAGCAGTTCTTC.

In its sample, this clone was seen once. The chain has TRBV27 and TRBJ1-4; weak D call: TRBD1 (5 bases). Trimming removed 4 bases at V and 0 bases at J, with 9 bases between. Germline CDR1 and CDR2: MNHEY and SMNVEV (reference sequence). The CDR3 runs to 15 residues. The CDR3: CASSSRQPTNEKLFF. Written as DNA, the CDR3 is TGTGCCAGCAGTTCTAGACAGCCAACTAATGAAAAACTGTTTTTT.

Comments on this clone: Mismatch with germline at one junction end may stem from a read error. The rearrangement links TRBV27 to TRBJ2-7; the match to TRBD1 covers 10 bases. Germline V gene data show CDR1 as MNHEY and CDR2 as SMNVEV (reference sequence). The length of the CDR3 is 18 residues. This CDR3 reads CASTLRHRPGQGTYEQYF. In DNA, the CDR3 is TGTGCCAGCACTTTAAGGCATAGGCCGGGACAGGGGACCTACGAGCAGTACTTC.

The chain uses TRBV18 and TRBJ1-1, with 9 bases lining up with TRBD1. The CDR3 extends over 14 amino acids. Germline CDR1 and CDR2: KGHSH and LQKENI. After removal of 4 bases from V and 6 bases from J, the junction contained 6 bases not matched to a gene. CDR3 loop: CASSHGQGIAEAFF. CDR3 sequence (DNA): TGTGCCAGCTCACACGGACAGGGGATAGCTGAAGCTTTCTTT.

This clone turned up a few times. The chain employs TRBV6-5 and TRBJ1-4; 10 bases agree with TRBD1. Germline lookup yields CDR1 MNHEY and CDR2 SVGAGI. Germline trimming cut 6 bases from V and 7 bases from J; bases unmatched to any gene: 2. There are 13 residues in the CDR3. CDR3 sequence (DNA): TGTGCCAGCAGCCGGGACAGGGGTGAAAAACTGTTTTTT. Translating it yields CASSRDRGEKLFF.

The gene calls are TRBV2 and TRBJ2-3; D is possibly TRBD2 (6 bases). V lost 9 bases and J 0 bases, leaving 13 bases between the germline ends. CDR3 size: 14 residues. In germline, CDR1 is SNHLY, CDR2 FYNNEI. DNA for the CDR3: TGTGCCAGTGGCGGGGCGTTAAGCACAGATACGCAGTATTTT. Residues: CASGGALSTDTQYF.

The chain recombines TRBV6-1 with TRBJ2-7; D possibly corresponds to TRBD1 (5 bases). V gave up 2 bases and J gave up 2 bases, with 10 bases separating them. CDR3 length: 14 amino acids. CDR1 and CDR2 from the germline V gene are MNHNS and SASEGT. DNA of the CDR3: TGTGCCAGCAGTGAATATGACAGCCCCTACGAGCAGTACTTC. It is translated as CASSEYDSPYEQYF.

The V gene is TRBV4-1, the J gene TRBJ2-1; the match to TRBD2 covers 8 bases. The CDR3 has 18 amino acids. The V and J ends lost 3 bases and 0 bases, in that order; junction bases with no gene match: 10. Germline V gene lookup returns CDR1 MGHRA and CDR2 YSYEKL. Written as DNA, the CDR3 is TGCGCCAGCAGCCAGCGGGGGGCGGGAGAGCGCTCCTACAATGAGCAGTTCTTC. Its protein product is CASSQRGAGERSYNEQFF.

The chain employs TRBV9 and TRBJ2-3; 8 positions agree with TRBD2. V shed 4 bases, J shed 3 bases, and the junction held 4 bases outside the gene matches. Looked up from germline, CDR1 is SGDLS and CDR2 is YYNGEE. The CDR3 consists of 14 residues. CDR3 amino acids: CASSSRLATDTQYF. In DNA form, the CDR3 reads TGTGCCAGCAGCTCCCGACTAGCGACAGATACGCAGTATTTT.

This sequence joins TRBV5-4 and TRBJ2-7; 8 nucleotides line up with TRBD1. The ends lost 5 bases at V and 1 base at J; junction bases unmatched: 8. Germline V lookup: CDR1 SGHNT, CDR2 YYREEE (reference sequence). The length of the CDR3 is 15 residues. CDR3 coding DNA: TGTGCCAGCAGTCCCGGACAGGGAGTTTCCTACGAGCAGTACTTC. Translated: CASSPGQGVSYEQYF.

The CDR3 DNA sequence: TGTGCCACCAGCGACGGGGTAACTGAAGCTTTCTTT. Protein sequence: CATSDGVTEAFF. V gene TRBV12-3 or TRBV12-4 combines with J gene TRBJ1-1; D is ambiguous. The CDR3 contains 12 residues. Trimming took off 10 bases at V and 5 bases at J, with 14 bases between the two ends.

The chain is built from TRBV9 and TRBJ2-4, with a weak D call TRBD1 (7 bases). Germline CDR1 reads SGDLS; CDR2 reads YYNGEE. The CDR3 is made up of 16 amino acids. V was pared by 4 bases and J by 1 base, with 15 bases between. CDR3 in DNA: TGTGCCAGCAGCTCCAGGGGGGCCGGGGCCAAAAACATTCAGTACTTC. Translating it yields CASSSRGAGAKNIQYF.

V and J are TRBV29-1 and TRBJ2-1; perhaps TRBD1 as D (5 bases). V was pared by 3 bases and J by 9 bases, with 15 bases between. The V gene's germline CDR1 is SQVTM and CDR2 ANQGSEA. The CDR3 sequence is 13 residues long. This CDR3 reads CSVEGQGTSEQFF. The CDR3 DNA reads as TGCAGCGTTGAGGGCCAGGGAACGAGTGAGCAGTTCTTC.

The chain links TRBV15 to TRBJ1-5, with 7 nucleotides matching TRBD1. After removal of 2 bases from V and 5 bases from J, the junction contained 3 bases not matched to a gene. The length of the CDR3 is 14 residues. CDR1 LNHNV and CDR2 YYDKDF come from the germline V gene (reference sequence). CDR3 nucleotides: TGTGCCACCAGCAGAACCAGGGGGGATCAGCCCCAGCATTTT. Protein product: CATSRTRGDQPQHF.

This clone was seen a single time. This rearrangement joins TRBV20-1 to TRBJ2-1; D ambiguous. The CDR3 has 11 residues. V was trimmed by 5 bases and J by 3 bases, leaving 5 bases between them. Germline CDR1 DFQATT, CDR2 SNEGSKA (reference sequence). DNA for the CDR3: TGCAGTGCTCCTCTCTACAATGAGCAGTTCTTC. Its translation is CSAPLYNEQFF.